This record concerns one T cell receptor (beta chain) sequence. Its specificity is not known. This sample was included in a study of shared clonotypes between healthy human individuals. Study results and caveats: Despite large depth, sorted-subset datasets appeared incompletely sequenced.

Every immunoSEQ plate was one replicate of a subset's evenly spread DNA. Clones were sequenced by immunoSEQ multiplex PCR, and TCRdb holds only the in-frame ones, with some missing. Of about 610,000 clones detected, approximately 97% appear once; the ten largest clones hold 0.045% to 0.06%. V shed 5 bases, J shed 5 bases, and the junction held 15 bases outside the gene matches. CDR1 SGHAT and CDR2 FQNNGV come from the germline V gene. This CDR3 comprises 19 residues. The rearrangement joins TRBV11-2 to TRBJ2-5; 15 nucleotides agree with TRBD2. Sample: naive CD4+ T cells sorted from blood. Subset described: CD45RA+ positively selected. The clonotype was recovered from a woman between 25 and 40 years old in good health. CDR3 sequence reads: CASSPRRTSGGVRGETQYF. Written as DNA, the CDR3 is TGTGCCAGCAGCCCGAGACGGACTAGCGGGGGGGTGCGGGGTGAGACCCAGTACTTC.